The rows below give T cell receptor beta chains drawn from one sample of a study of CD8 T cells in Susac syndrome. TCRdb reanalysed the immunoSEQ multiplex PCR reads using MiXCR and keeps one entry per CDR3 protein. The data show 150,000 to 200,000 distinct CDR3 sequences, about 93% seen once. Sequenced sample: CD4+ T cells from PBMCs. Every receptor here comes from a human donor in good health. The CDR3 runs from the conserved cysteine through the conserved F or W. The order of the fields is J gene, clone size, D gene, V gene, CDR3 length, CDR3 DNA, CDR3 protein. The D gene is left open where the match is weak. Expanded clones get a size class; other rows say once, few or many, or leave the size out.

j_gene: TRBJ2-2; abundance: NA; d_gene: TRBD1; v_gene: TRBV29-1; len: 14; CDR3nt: TGCAGCGTTGAGGGGACAGCGAACACCGGGGAGCTGTTTTTT; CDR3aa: CSVEGTANTGELFF
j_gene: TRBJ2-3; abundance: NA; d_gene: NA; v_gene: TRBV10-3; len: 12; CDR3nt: TGTGCCATCAGTGACCTCACAGATACGCAGTATTTT; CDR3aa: CAISDLTDTQYF
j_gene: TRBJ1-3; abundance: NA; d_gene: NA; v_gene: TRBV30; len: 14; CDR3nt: TGTGCCTGGAGTCTGACAGGCTCTGGAAACACCATATATTTT; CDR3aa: CAWSLTGSGNTIYF
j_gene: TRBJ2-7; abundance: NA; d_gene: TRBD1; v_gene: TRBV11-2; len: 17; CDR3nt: TGTGCCAGCACCGATCCCGGGGACAGGGGGAACCCCTACGAGCAGTACTTC; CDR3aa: CASTDPGDRGNPYEQYF
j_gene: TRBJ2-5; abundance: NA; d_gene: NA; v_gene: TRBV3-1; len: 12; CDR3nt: TGTGCCAGCAGCCCCTGGGAAGGACCCCAGTACTTC; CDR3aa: CASSPWEGPQYF
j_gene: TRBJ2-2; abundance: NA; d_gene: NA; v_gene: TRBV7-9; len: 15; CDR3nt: TGTGCCAGCAGCTTTGTAGCGCCCAACACCGGGGAGCTGTTTTTT; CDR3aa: CASSFVAPNTGELFF
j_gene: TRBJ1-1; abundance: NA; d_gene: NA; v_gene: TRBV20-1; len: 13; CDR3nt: TGCAGTGCTAGAGCGACACTCGGGACTGAAGCTTTCTTT; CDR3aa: CSARATLGTEAFF
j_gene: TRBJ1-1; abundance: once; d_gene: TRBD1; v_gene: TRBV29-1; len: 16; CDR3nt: TGCAGCGCTGTAGGGACAGGGGGAAATTTGGCGACTGAAGCTTTCTTT; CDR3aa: CSAVGTGGNLATEAFF
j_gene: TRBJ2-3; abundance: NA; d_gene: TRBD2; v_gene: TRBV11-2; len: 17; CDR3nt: TGTGCCAGCAGAGCCCCCTTAGCGGGGGGGTTCACAGATACGCAGTATTTT; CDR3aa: CASRAPLAGGFTDTQYF
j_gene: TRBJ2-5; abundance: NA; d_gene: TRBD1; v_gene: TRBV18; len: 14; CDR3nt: TGTGCCAGCTCACACGGGACAGGGGAAGAGACCCAGTACTTC; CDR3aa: CASSHGTGEETQYF
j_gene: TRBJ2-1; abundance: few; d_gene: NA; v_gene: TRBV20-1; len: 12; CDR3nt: TGCAGTGCTAGTAGCGGAAACAATGAGCAGTTCTTC; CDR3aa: CSASSGNNEQFF
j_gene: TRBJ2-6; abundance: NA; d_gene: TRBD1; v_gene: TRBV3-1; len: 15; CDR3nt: TGTGCCAGCAGCCCATATTTCGGACAGGACAACGTCCTGACTTTC; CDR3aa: CASSPYFGQDNVLTF
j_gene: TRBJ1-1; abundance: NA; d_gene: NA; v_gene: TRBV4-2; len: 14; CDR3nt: TGTGCCAGCAGCCAAGACCAGAAGAACACTGAAGCTTTCTTT; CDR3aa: CASSQDQKNTEAFF
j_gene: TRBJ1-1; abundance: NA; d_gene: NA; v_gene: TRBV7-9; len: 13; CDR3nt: TGTGCCAGCAGCTTAGTGAATACGGCCGAAGCTTTCTTT; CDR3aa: CASSLVNTAEAFF
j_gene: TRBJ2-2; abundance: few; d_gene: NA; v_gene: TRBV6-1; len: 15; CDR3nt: TGTGCCAGCAGGGCCGGGATCCCGAACACCGGGGAGCTGTTTTTT; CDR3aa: CASRAGIPNTGELFF
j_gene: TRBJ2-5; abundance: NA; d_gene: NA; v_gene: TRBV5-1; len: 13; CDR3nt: TGCGCCAGCCACCAGGACAGTGAAGAGACCCAGTACTTC; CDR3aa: CASHQDSEETQYF
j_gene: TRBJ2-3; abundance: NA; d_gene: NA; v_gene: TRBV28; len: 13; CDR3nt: TGTGCCAGCAGCCCAACTAGCCCTGATACGCAGTATTTT; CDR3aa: CASSPTSPDTQYF
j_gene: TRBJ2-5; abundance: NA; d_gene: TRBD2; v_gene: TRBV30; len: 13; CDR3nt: TGTGCCTGGAATCCCGGGGGGCAAGAGACCCAGTACTTC; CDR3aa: CAWNPGGQETQYF
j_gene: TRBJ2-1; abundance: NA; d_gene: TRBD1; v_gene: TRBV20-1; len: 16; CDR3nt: TGCAGTGCTAGAGATCGCCGGACAGGGATTTACAATGAGCAGTTCTTC; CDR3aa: CSARDRRTGIYNEQFF
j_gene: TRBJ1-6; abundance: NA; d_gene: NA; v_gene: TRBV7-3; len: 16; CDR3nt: TGTGCCAGCAGCTTAAGACAGGAGGGATATAATTCACCCCTCCACTTT; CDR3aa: CASSLRQEGYNSPLHF
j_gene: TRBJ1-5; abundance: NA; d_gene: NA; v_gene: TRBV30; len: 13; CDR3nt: TGTGCCTGGAGTGTAGGGGGTTACCAGCCCCAGCATTTT; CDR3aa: CAWSVGGYQPQHF
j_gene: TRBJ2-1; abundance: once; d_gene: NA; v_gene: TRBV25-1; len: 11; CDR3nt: TGTGCCAGTGAGCGGTACAATGAGCAGTTCTTC; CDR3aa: CASERYNEQFF
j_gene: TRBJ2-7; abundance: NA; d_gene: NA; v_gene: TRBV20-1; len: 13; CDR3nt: TGCAGTGCTAGAAGCTTGAGGGGCGAGGAGCAGTACTTC; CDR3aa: CSARSLRGEEQYF
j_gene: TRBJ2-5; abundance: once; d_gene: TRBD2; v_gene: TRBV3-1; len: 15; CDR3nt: TGTGCCAGCAGCCAAAATCGCGGGGGATTGGCAGCCCAGTACTTC; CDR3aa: CASSQNRGGLAAQYF
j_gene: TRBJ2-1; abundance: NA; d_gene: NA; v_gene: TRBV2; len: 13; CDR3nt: TGTGCCGTACGGAGGGGAGCGTACAATGAGCAGTTCTTC; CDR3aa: CAVRRGAYNEQFF
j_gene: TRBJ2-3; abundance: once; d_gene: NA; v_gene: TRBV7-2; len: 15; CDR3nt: TGTGCCAGCAGCTTAATGCAGGTCTCCACAGATACGCAGTATTTT; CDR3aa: CASSLMQVSTDTQYF
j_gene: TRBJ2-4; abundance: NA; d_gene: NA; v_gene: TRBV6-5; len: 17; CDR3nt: TGTGCCAGCAGTTACTCGCCACCGGGGGTAGGGGGGAACATTCAGTACTTC; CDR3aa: CASSYSPPGVGGNIQYF
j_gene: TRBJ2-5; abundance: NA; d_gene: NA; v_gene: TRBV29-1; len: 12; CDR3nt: TGCAGCGTTGCTAGCTCTGAAGAGACCCAGTACTTC; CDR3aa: CSVASSEETQYF
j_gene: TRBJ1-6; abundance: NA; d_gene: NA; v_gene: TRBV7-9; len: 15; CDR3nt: TGTGCCAGCAGCTTACTGAGCTCCTATAATTCACCCCTCCACTTT; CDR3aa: CASSLLSSYNSPLHF
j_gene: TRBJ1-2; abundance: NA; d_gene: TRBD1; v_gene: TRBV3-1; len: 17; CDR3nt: TGTGCCAGCAGCCACAACCGGGACAGGGGGCTTACGAATGGCTACACCTTC; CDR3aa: CASSHNRDRGLTNGYTF
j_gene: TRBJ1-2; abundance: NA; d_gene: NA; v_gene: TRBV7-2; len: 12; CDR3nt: TGTGCCAGCAGTTCTTCTAACTATGGCTACACCTTC; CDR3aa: CASSSSNYGYTF
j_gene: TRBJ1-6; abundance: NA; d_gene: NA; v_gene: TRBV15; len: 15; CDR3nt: TGTGCCACCAGCAGAGATGAGGACTATAATTCACCCCTCCACTTT; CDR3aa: CATSRDEDYNSPLHF
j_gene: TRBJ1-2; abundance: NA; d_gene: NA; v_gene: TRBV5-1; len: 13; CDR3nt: TGCGCCAGCAGCTTGGTAGGGAACTATGGCTACACCTTC; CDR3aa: CASSLVGNYGYTF
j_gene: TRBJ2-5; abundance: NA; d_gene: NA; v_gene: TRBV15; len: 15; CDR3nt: TGTGCCACCAGCAGAGCAAGGGGGGCGGGAGAGACCCAGTACTTC; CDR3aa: CATSRARGAGETQYF
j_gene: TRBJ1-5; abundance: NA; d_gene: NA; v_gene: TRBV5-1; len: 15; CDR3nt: TGCGCCAGCAGCCCCACAGGGAGAGGGAATCAGCCCCAGCATTTT; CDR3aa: CASSPTGRGNQPQHF
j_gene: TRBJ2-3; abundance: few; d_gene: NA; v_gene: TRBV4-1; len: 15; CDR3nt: TGCGCCAGCAGCCACCAAGGGGGGAGCACAGATACGCAGTATTTT; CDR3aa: CASSHQGGSTDTQYF
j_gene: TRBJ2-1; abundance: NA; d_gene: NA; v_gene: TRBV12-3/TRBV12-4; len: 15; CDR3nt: TGTGCCAGCAGTTTCGCCGTTCTCCACTACAATGAGCAGTTCTTC; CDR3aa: CASSFAVLHYNEQFF